Included here is one T cell receptor (beta chain) sequence, with context. Its antigen is not identified. Trimming removed 11 bases from V and 5 bases from J, with 22 bases in between. CDR1 is SNHLY and CDR2 is FYNNEI in the germline V gene. The CDR3 contains 14 residues. These data come from a study of T cell responses to AZD1222 COVID-19 vaccine. Notes on the study in general: Repertoire samples came only from after the peak T cell response.

Sequenced by immunoSEQ multiplex PCR; TCRdb stores in-frame clones only, minus some. Of roughly 180,000 clones in the sample, about 89% are singletons; the top ten hold around 2%. This receptor was identified in an adult in good health. The sample was peripheral blood, taken on day 0 of AZD1222 vaccination. V and J are TRBV2 and TRBJ2-7; D tentatively fits TRBD1 or TRBD2 (7 bases each). The chain's CDR3 is CADREQGLTDEQYF. For the CDR3, the DNA is TGTGCCGACAGGGAACAGGGACTAACGGACGAGCAGTACTTC. Complete variable domain (other parts from reference TRBV2 and TRBJ2-7): EPEVTQTPSHQVTQMGQEVILRCVPISNHLYFYWYRQILGQKVEFLVSFYNNEISEKSEIFDDQFSVERPDGSNFTLKIRSTKLEDSAMYFCADREQGLTDEQYFGPGTRLTVT.